This T cell receptor beta chain is from a study of blood T cell repertoires in COVID-19. The overall study: PBMCs, B-cell-depleted T cells, or T cells were the source of the cDNA or gDNA that made up the material.

This CDR3 region has 17 residues. Germline loops: CDR1 MDHEN, CDR2 SYDVKM. Trimming stripped 2 bases from V and 0 bases from J, with 14 bases between. Original methodology: Estimation of nucleated cell counts was performed using reference gene primer amplification. TCRdb keeps only in-frame clones here, not all; method: immunoSEQ multiplex PCR. From that table come the V and J calls and clone size; the DNA was used to work out D and trimming. Of a few hundred thousand clones listed, roughly 85% are singletons. The sequenced sample consisted of PBMCs or T cells enriched from blood (not recorded which). The TCR was taken from a woman aged 25 to 45 who had recovered from COVID-19. The genes are TRBV28 and TRBJ2-4; D not certain. The CDR3 loop is CASSLALNNRAKNIQYF. CDR3 nucleotides: TGTGCCAGCAGTTTAGCCCTGAACAATCGAGCCAAAAACATTCAGTACTTC. Complete variable domain (other parts from reference TRBV28 and TRBJ2-4): DVKVTQSSRYLVKRTGEKVFLECVQDMDHENMFWYRQDPGLGLRLIYFSYDVKMKEKGDIPEGYSVSREKKERFSLILESASTNQTSMYLCASSLALNNRAKNIQYFGAGTRLSVL.